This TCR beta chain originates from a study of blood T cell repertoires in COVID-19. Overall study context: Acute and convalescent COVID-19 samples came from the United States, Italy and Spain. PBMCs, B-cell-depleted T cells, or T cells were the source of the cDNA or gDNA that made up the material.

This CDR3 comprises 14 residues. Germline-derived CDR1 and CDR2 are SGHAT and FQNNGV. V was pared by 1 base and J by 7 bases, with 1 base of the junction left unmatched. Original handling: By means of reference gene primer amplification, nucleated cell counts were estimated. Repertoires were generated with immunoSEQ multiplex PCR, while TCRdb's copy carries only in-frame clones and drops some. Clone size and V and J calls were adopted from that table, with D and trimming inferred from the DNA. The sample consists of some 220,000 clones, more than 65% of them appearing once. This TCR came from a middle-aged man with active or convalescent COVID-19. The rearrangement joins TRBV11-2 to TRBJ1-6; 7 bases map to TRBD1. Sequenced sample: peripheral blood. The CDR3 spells CASSLATGNSPLHF. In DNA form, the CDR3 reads TGTGCCAGCAGCTTAGCGACAGGGAATTCACCCCTCCACTTT.